The sequence of this T cell receptor beta chain was determined in a study of cytomegalovirus exposure and HLA in healthy donors. The germline gives CDR1 SGHRS, CDR2 YFSETQ. The CDR3 is made up of 16 amino acids. Trimming cost V 4 bases and J 4 bases; bases outside gene matches: 6. With 60 Vbeta and 13 Jbeta primers, the PCR was carried out. Sequencing was performed with immunoSEQ multiplex PCR; in TCRdb, only in-frame clones are kept and a portion is missing. The sample yields about 72,000 clones, approximately 82% seen once. Source material: PBMCs. This sequence originates from a man aged 18 to 29 in good health and CMV-seronegative. V usage is TRBV5-1 and J usage is TRBJ2-2; TRBD2 matches 11 bases. CDR3 sequence (DNA): TGCGCCAGCAGCAGCGGACTAGCGGGCGTCACCGGGGAGCTGTTTTTT. Its translation: CASSSGLAGVTGELFF.